The entry that follows covers one T cell receptor beta chain sequence. Its matching antigen is unknown. The sample originates from a study of shared clonotypes between healthy human individuals. Findings and limits, study-wide: Four donors had approximately 4.6% of their naive CD4 clonotypes in common.

Each of the donors was a healthy adult who was HIV-negative and had not had a recent acute infection or vaccination. Method: immunoSEQ multiplex PCR; TCRdb's copy keeps in-frame clones and lacks some. The sample holds 1.4 million or so clones, approximately 98.5% seen once. The CDR3 sequence is 13 residues long. The V end lost 4 bases, the J end lost 8 bases, and 14 bases lay between the germline ends. Germline CDR1 MGHDK, CDR2 SYGVNS. This rearrangement joins TRBV25-1 to TRBJ1-1; D gene uncertain. The receptor was derived from a man aged 25-40 years in good health. Source material: naive CD4+ T cells sorted from blood. Subset of the sample: CD45RA+ positively selected. CDR3 region: CASSAPDLREAFF. As DNA, the CDR3 is TGTGCCAGCAGTGCCCCGGATCTTCGCGAAGCTTTCTTT.